This T cell receptor beta chain stems from a study of T cells after yellow fever vaccination. In its sample, this clonotype was seen a few times. This CDR3 contains 11 residues. Trimming pared 1 base from V and 7 bases from J, leaving 7 bases between. Germline CDR1 GTSNPN, CDR2 SVGIG (reference sequence). Template-switching 5'RACE yielded the TCR cDNA; a universal primer site and UMIs were added in the process. TCRdb reprocessed the 5' RACE reads with MiXCR, giving one entry per CDR3 protein. Of around 310,000 distinct CDR3 sequences in the sample, about 8.7% were seen once. Sequenced here: PBMCs, sampled on the day of the first yellow fever vaccination. This TCR derives from a man younger than 30 who received the YFV17D yellow fever vaccine. The V gene is TRBV30, the J gene TRBJ2-5; the D gene could be TRBD1 or TRBD2 (5 bases each). The CDR3 reads CAWSGGATQYF. CDR3 in DNA: TGTGCCTGGAGTGGAGGGGCGACCCAGTACTTC.